The 30 T cell receptor beta chains in this list originate from one sample, sequenced in a study of blood T cell repertoires in COVID-19. TCRdb's table, derived via immunoSEQ multiplex PCR, lists solely in-frame clones and lacks some. The sample shows about 300,000 clones, about four fifths of them seen only once. Material for sequencing was peripheral blood. These receptors came from a woman aged 50 to 60 with acute or convalescent COVID-19.

This clone showed up just once. V gene TRBV11-2 combines with J gene TRBJ2-5; 7 bases map to TRBD1. With 1 base clipped from V and 0 bases from J, the junction kept 2 bases outside the gene matches. The CDR3 sequence is 15 residues long. Germline lookup yields CDR1 SGHAT and CDR2 FQNNGV. Written as DNA, the CDR3 is TGTGCCAGCAGCTTAGGAGGGGGCTACCAAGAGACCCAGTACTTC. It encodes CASSLGGGYQETQYF.

The rearrangement joins TRBV7-7 to TRBJ2-5, with 7 bases matching TRBD1. Germline loops: CDR1 SSHAT, CDR2 FNYEAQ (reference sequence). V was clipped by 8 bases and J by 3 bases; unmatched bases: 9. The CDR3 consists of 14 residues. CDR3 residues: CASSPSGTEETQYF. Here the CDR3 DNA reads TGTGCCAGCTCACCATCCGGGACAGAAGAGACCCAGTACTTC.

The chain combines TRBV6-5 with TRBJ2-1, with a tentative D call TRBD2 (5 bases). CDR1 and CDR2 from the germline V gene are MNHEY and SVGAGI. The CDR3 length is 13 residues. V was cut by 6 bases and J by 9 bases, with 15 bases left in between. Here the CDR3 DNA reads TGTGCCAGCAGCCGGTCGGGGTTCAGTGAGCAGTTCTTC. Residues: CASSRSGFSEQFF.

In its sample, this clone was seen a few times. V and J are TRBV6-6 and TRBJ2-1, with 10 positions matching TRBD2. The germline gives CDR1 MNHNY, CDR2 SVGAGI (reference sequence). V lost 6 bases to trimming and J lost 8 bases; unmatched junction nucleotides: 7. The CDR3 contains 14 residues. The CDR3 DNA reads TGTGCCAGCAGGATAATGCTAGCGGGGGATGAGCAGTTCTTC. Its translation: CASRIMLAGDEQFF.

The rearrangement links TRBV29-1 to TRBJ2-3; 14 positions agree with TRBD2. J gave up 2 bases and V 6 bases, and 16 bases lay outside the gene matches. CDR1 SQVTM and CDR2 ANQGSEA come from the germline V gene. The CDR3 is 19 residues long. CDR3 in amino acids: CSVEGGLAGEKPITDTQYF. CDR3 DNA: TGCAGCGTCGAGGGGGGACTAGCGGGGGAGAAACCGATCACAGATACGCAGTATTTT.

The rearrangement uses TRBV6-5 and TRBJ1-1; 7 bases are shared with TRBD1. Germline assignment: CDR1 MNHEY and CDR2 SVGAGI. The CDR3 extends over 14 amino acids. V was pared by 8 bases and J by 0 bases, with 6 bases of the junction left unmatched. The CDR3 DNA sequence: TGTGCCAGCTCGGGACAGCCCATGAACACTGAAGCTTTCTTT. The encoded protein is CASSGQPMNTEAFF.

The chain uses TRBV6-6 and TRBJ1-5; TRBD1 is a possible D gene (5 bases). The V and J ends lost 2 bases and 6 bases respectively, with 14 bases between them. Germline CDR1 MNHNY, CDR2 SVGAGI (reference sequence). The CDR3 extends over 15 amino acids. In DNA form, the CDR3 reads TGTGCCAGCAGTTACAATTCTCAGGGTGGTCAGCCCCAGCATTTT. This codes for CASSYNSQGGQPQHF.

The chain recombines TRBV7-9 with TRBJ2-7, with D perhaps TRBD1 (5 bases). V lost 0 bases to trimming and J lost 0 bases, with 6 bases between them. This CDR3 has 14 amino acids. Germline V gene data show CDR1 as SEHNR and CDR2 as FQNEAQ (reference sequence). As DNA, the CDR3 is TGTGCCAGCAGCTTAGCGGACACCTCCTACGAGCAGTACGTC. This encodes CASSLADTSYEQYV.

The chain couples TRBV24-1 to TRBJ1-2; weak D call: TRBD1 (6 bases). The CDR3 runs to 13 residues. The V end lost 9 bases, the J end lost 4 bases, and 14 bases lay between the germline ends. CDR1 KGHDR and CDR2 SFDVKD come from the germline V gene. CDR3 bases: TGTGCCACCGGGGATCCCAGGGGCTATGGCTACACCTTC. The encoded protein is CATGDPRGYGYTF.

The V gene is TRBV3-1 (or the pseudogene TRBV3-2), the J gene TRBJ1-5; TRBD1 might be the D (6 bases). Germline V gene sequence: CDR1 LGHDT, CDR2 YNNKEL (reference sequence). Deletions cut 1 base from V and 6 bases from J, with 7 bases between. This CDR3 has 13 amino acids. CDR3 amino acids: CASSQARGQPQHF. The CDR3 DNA follows: TGTGCCAGCAGCCAAGCCAGGGGTCAGCCCCAGCATTTT.

As DNA, the CDR3 is TGTGCCACCAGTGATGTCACTAGCGGGAGCACAGATACGCAGTATTTT. This gives the protein CATSDVTSGSTDTQYF. V usage is TRBV24-1 and J usage is TRBJ2-3, with 9 bases that match TRBD2. V gave up 3 bases and J gave up 0 bases; unmatched junction bases: 3. The CDR3 consists of 16 residues. Germline V gives CDR1 KGHDR, CDR2 SFDVKD.

The V and J genes are TRBV12-3 or TRBV12-4 and TRBJ2-5, with D unclear. This CDR3 region has 12 residues. V was cut by 4 bases and J by 5 bases, with 8 bases left in between. The CDR3 is CASSSNAETQYF. The CDR3 DNA reads as TGTGCCAGCAGTTCAAACGCGGAGACCCAGTACTTC.

The J gene is TRBJ1-2, the V gene TRBV5-8; D gene ambiguous. Germline V lookup: CDR1 SGHTS, CDR2 YDEGEE. The CDR3 is 13 amino acids. The ends were cut back, 4 bases at V and 0 bases at J, with 7 bases in the middle. Here the CDR3 DNA reads TGTGCCAGCAGCGCGACACCTAACTATGGCTACACCTTC. It is translated as CASSATPNYGYTF.

The rearrangement links TRBV5-4 to TRBJ1-2; the D gene is possibly TRBD1 (6 bases). V lost 5 bases and J 2 bases, leaving 13 bases between the germline ends. Germline assignment: CDR1 SGHNT and CDR2 YYREEE (reference sequence). CDR3 length equals 14 residues. The CDR3 region is CASSSKTGNYGYTF. In DNA, the CDR3 is TGTGCCAGCAGTTCGAAGACAGGCAACTATGGCTACACCTTC.

This chain uses TRBV6-5 with TRBJ1-2; possibly TRBD1 for D (5 bases). V lost 4 bases to trimming and J lost 4 bases, with 16 bases between them. The CDR3 loop spans 15 amino acids. Germline-derived CDR1 and CDR2 are MNHEY and SVGAGI. CDR3 DNA: TGTGCCAGCAGTTCCCCCCGGGGGGGAGCCTATGGCTACACCTTC. This gives the protein CASSSPRGGAYGYTF.

The rearrangement joins TRBV4-1 to TRBJ2-6; D might be TRBD2 (5 bases). This CDR3 contains 17 residues. Germline CDR1 is MGHRA and CDR2 is YSYEKL. Between the trimmed V and J ends, which lost 2 bases and 1 base, there was a span of 12 bases. The CDR3 DNA reads TGCGCCAGCAGCCAATCCCCAGCGGTATCTGGGGCCAACGTCCTGACTTTC. It is translated as CASSQSPAVSGANVLTF.

The chain links TRBV30 to TRBJ1-3; D uncertain. V was clipped by 0 bases and J by 2 bases, with 14 bases between them. The germline gives CDR1 GTSNPN, CDR2 SVGIG (reference sequence). CDR3 size: 16 residues. For the CDR3, the DNA is TGTGCCTGGAGTGTTCCGGGGATTCTGGCTGGAAACACCATATATTTT. It yields the protein CAWSVPGILAGNTIYF.

CDR3 nucleotide sequence: TGTGCCAGCAGTCGCGACTCTTTAGCGGATGAGCAGTTCTTC. It is translated as CASSRDSLADEQFF. This chain joins TRBV6-6 and TRBJ2-1, with a possible D match to TRBD2 (6 bases). Trimming shortened V by 5 bases and J by 8 bases, and 16 bases separated the two germline ends. Germline CDR1 reads MNHNY; CDR2 reads SVGAGI (reference sequence). The CDR3 contains 14 residues.

This chain links TRBV6-6 with TRBJ2-7; D is possibly TRBD2 (5 bases). CDR1 MNHNY and CDR2 SVGAGI come from the germline V gene (reference sequence). This CDR3 spans 13 amino acids. V lost 5 bases and J 6 bases, leaving 14 bases between the germline ends. The CDR3 is CASSPVPGIEQYV. The CDR3 region has the DNA TGTGCCAGCAGTCCCGTCCCCGGGATCGAGCAGTACGTC.

The chain combines TRBV7-9 with TRBJ2-4; possibly TRBD2 for D (6 bases). The CDR3 is 16 amino acids. Germline V gives CDR1 SEHNR, CDR2 FQNEAQ (reference sequence). V was trimmed by 1 base and J by 6 bases, leaving 16 bases between them. The CDR3 nucleotides are TGTGCCAGCAGCTTAGACGGCGGCGGGGCTCTAAACATTCAGTACTTC. Translating it yields CASSLDGGGALNIQYF.

This clone was picked up one time. V is TRBV6-6 and J is TRBJ1-6; 7 nucleotides match TRBD1. The CDR3 covers 15 residues. The germline CDR1 and CDR2 sequences are MNHNY and SVGAGI (reference sequence). V lost 8 bases and J lost 5; bases outside the gene matches: 9. CDR3 sequence (DNA): TGTGCCAGCGGGGGTACAGGGGCCCATAATTCACCCCTCCACTTT. Amino acid sequence: CASGGTGAHNSPLHF.

The gene calls are TRBV7-2 and TRBJ2-3; weak D call: TRBD2 (6 bases). CDR3 size: 15 residues. Germline-derived CDR1 and CDR2 are SGHTA and FQGNSA. V lost 2 bases and J lost 3, with 12 bases in between. In nucleotides, the CDR3 is TGTGCCAGCAGCTTAATCGGGGGATGGACAGATACGCAGTATTTT. It is translated as CASSLIGGWTDTQYF. The variable domain in full, completed from reference TRBV7-2 and TRBJ2-3, reads GAGVSQSPSNKVTEKGKDVELRCDPISGHTALYWYRQSLGQGLEFLIYFQGNSAPDKSGLPSDRFSAERTGGSVSTLTIQRTQQEDSAVYLCASSLIGGWTDTQYFGPGTRLTVL.

The rearrangement links TRBV27 to TRBJ2-7; 10 bases match TRBD1. Germline CDR1 reads MNHEY; CDR2 reads SMNVEV (reference sequence). With V trimmed by 8 bases and J by 4 bases, 8 bases remained unmatched. This CDR3 region has 14 residues. CDR3 in amino acids: CASRARDRGYEQYF. CDR3 nucleotide sequence: TGTGCCAGCCGAGCCAGGGACAGGGGTTACGAGCAGTACTTC.

This rearrangement joins TRBV5-6 to TRBJ1-2; 9 bases map to TRBD1. The ends lost 0 bases at V and 6 bases at J; junction bases unmatched: 3. Germline CDR1 and CDR2: SGHDT and YYEEEE. The CDR3 has 14 amino acids. The CDR3 DNA is TGTGCCAGCAGCTTGGACAGGGGGCTGCATGGCTACACCTTC. Amino acids: CASSLDRGLHGYTF.

The chain uses TRBV7-2 and TRBJ1-3; D unresolved. Trimming cost V 2 bases and J 2 bases, with 4 bases left between them. The germline V gene has CDR1 SGHTA and CDR2 FQGNSA. The CDR3 totals 13 residues. CDR3 DNA sequence: TGTGCCAGCAGCTTAAATACTGGAAACACCATATATTTT. Amino acids: CASSLNTGNTIYF.

The chain links TRBV12-3 or TRBV12-4 to TRBJ2-7; D is undetermined. The length of the CDR3 is 12 residues. Trimming left V 5 bases short and J 3 bases short, with 8 bases between. The CDR3 reads CASSPVYYEQYF. CDR3 bases: TGTGCCAGCAGTCCAGTGTACTACGAGCAGTACTTC.

The table lists this clone with a count of one. The chain is built from TRBV7-9 and TRBJ1-2, with D possibly matching TRBD1 (6 bases). Germline V CDR1 and CDR2: SEHNR, FQNEAQ (reference sequence). The V end lost 4 bases, the J end lost 0 bases, and 15 bases lay between the germline ends. The CDR3 totals 16 residues. CDR3 DNA: TGTGCCAGCAGCTCAGGACAGACCGAGACTAACTATGGCTACACCTTC. Translated, it gives CASSSGQTETNYGYTF.

The chain is built from TRBV19 and TRBJ1-3, with D uncertain. Per the germline V gene, CDR1 is LNHDA and CDR2 is SQIVND (reference sequence). This CDR3 is built from 16 residues. The ends were cut back, 0 bases at V and 1 base at J, with 10 bases in the middle. The CDR3 loop reads CASSIDPEQSGNTIYF. The CDR3 nucleotides are TGTGCCAGTAGTATAGATCCGGAACAGTCTGGAAACACCATATATTTT.

V usage is TRBV21-1 and J usage is TRBJ1-4; TRBD1, as called in the table, went unchecked against the DNA. TRBV21-1 is classified as a pseudogene. The CDR3 runs 15 residues. In DNA form, the CDR3 reads TGTGCCAGCAGCAGTGGGACAGGGCCTAATGAAAAACTGTTTTTT. This translates into CASSSGTGPNEKLFF.

V usage is TRBV2 and J usage is TRBJ2-7; tentatively, D is TRBD1 (6 bases). Trimming took 4 bases from V and 2 from J, leaving 6 bases between them. Germline V gene sequence: CDR1 SNHLY, CDR2 FYNNEI. This CDR3 region has 12 residues. CDR3 nucleotide sequence: TGTGCCAGCAGTGGGACAGCCTACGAGCAGTACGTC. Translating it yields CASSGTAYEQYV.